This record looks at one T cell receptor (beta chain) sequence and its context. No antigen is known for it. This sample is drawn from a study of response to subunit inactivated influenza vaccine. Study results and caveats: The authors suggested that few new T cells are recruited per seasonal influenza vaccination.

The CDR3 extends over 15 amino acids. V gave up 2 bases and J gave up 5 bases, with 12 bases separating them. TCRdb processed the RT-PCR reads anew with MiXCR; each CDR3 protein has one entry. This sample carries around 570,000 distinct CDR3 sequences, approximately 7.6% of them seen once, and the ten largest clones take roughly 13%. The rearrangement links TRBV12-3 or TRBV12-4 to TRBJ2-2, with unresolved D. This specimen consisted of PBMCs from blood, obtained around 25 months after vaccination. This sequence originates from a man aged 50-75 years who received an inactivated influenza vaccine. CDR3 bases: TGTGCCAGCAGTTTACGAGGAGTCGGGACCGGGGAGCTGTTTTTT. This encodes CASSLRGVGTGELFF.